This entry lists 32 T cell receptor beta chains sequenced from one sample in a study of radiation and T cells in renal cell carcinoma. The protocol was immunoSEQ multiplex PCR, while the TCRdb copy is restricted to in-frame clones and leaves out a portion. The sample records approximately 29,000 clones, over 75% being singletons. Time point described: blood 4 weeks post-SBRT, at nephrectomy. The treatment denotes: 15 Gy SBRT to primary tumor, nephrectomy 4 weeks later. The sequenced sample was blood, obtained from a patient whose treatment included radiotherapy and nephrectomy. The receptors originated from a man aged 60-69 years with renal cell carcinoma.

This clone was counted a few times. J is TRBJ1-5 and V is TRBV7-9; 8 bases fit TRBD1. V shed 3 bases, J shed 7 bases, and the junction held 5 bases outside the gene matches. CDR1 and CDR2 (germline): SEHNR, FQNEAQ (reference sequence). CDR3 length equals 14 residues. The CDR3 reads CASSFGQGPQPQHF. The CDR3 DNA is TGTGCCAGCAGCTTCGGACAGGGTCCACAGCCCCAGCATTTT.

The J gene is TRBJ2-1, the V gene TRBV2; D remains unclear. V lost 2 bases and J lost 0, with 11 bases in between. The CDR3 has 16 amino acids. Germline V CDR1 and CDR2: SNHLY, FYNNEI. In nucleotides, the CDR3 is TGTGCCAGCAGTGAAAATGGCGTTGGCTCCTACAATGAGCAGTTCTTC. Its translation: CASSENGVGSYNEQFF. The variable domain in full, with the rest retrieved from reference TRBV2 and TRBJ2-1, is EPEVTQTPSHQVTQMGQEVILRCVPISNHLYFYWYRQILGQKVEFLVSFYNNEISEKSEIFDDQFSVERPDGSNFTLKIRSTKLEDSAMYFCASSENGVGSYNEQFFGPGTRLTVL.

The chain uses TRBV19 and TRBJ1-5, with a weak D call TRBD1 (5 bases). V lost 1 base, J lost 4 bases, and 14 bases lay in between. This CDR3 spans 16 amino acids. The V gene's germline CDR1 is LNHDA and CDR2 SQIVND (reference sequence). CDR3 protein: CASSIGTAGLNQPQHF. The CDR3 DNA sequence: TGTGCCAGTAGTATAGGAACGGCAGGGCTTAATCAGCCCCAGCATTTT.

This sequence joins TRBV18 and TRBJ2-7; no clear D. Germline V gene data show CDR1 as KGHSH and CDR2 as LQKENI. The CDR3 runs 13 residues. Trimming left V 4 bases short and J 2 bases short, with 9 bases between. The CDR3 DNA reads TGTGCCAGCTCACAGGGCTCCACCTACGAGCAGTACTTC. The encoded protein is CASSQGSTYEQYF.

This clone was counted a single time. V is TRBV29-1 and J is TRBJ2-1; D remains unclear. Trimming stripped 4 bases from V and 0 bases from J, with 13 bases between. This CDR3 contains 15 residues. The germline CDR1 and CDR2 sequences are SQVTM and ANQGSEA. CDR3 sequence (DNA): TGCAGCGTTGGTGAAGGTCCCTTCTCCTACAATGAGCAGTTCTTC. Translating it yields CSVGEGPFSYNEQFF.

The chain combines TRBV30 with TRBJ2-1, with TRBD2 matching over 12 bases. CDR1 and CDR2 from the germline V gene are GTSNPN and SVGIG (reference sequence). This CDR3 region has 17 residues. V was pared by 2 bases and J by 1 base, with 6 bases of the junction left unmatched. CDR3 loop: CAWSLAGGRRSYNEQFF. CDR3 coding DNA: TGTGCCTGGAGTCTAGCGGGAGGGCGTAGGTCCTACAATGAGCAGTTCTTC.

The DNA of the CDR3 is TGTGCCAGCAGCTTAGGACTAGCGGGATATGGCGCTGCCTACGAGCAGTACTTC. It specifies CASSLGLAGYGAAYEQYF. The chain carries TRBV7-2 and TRBJ2-7; 11 bases line up with TRBD2. CDR3 size: 18 residues. Germline trimming cut 1 base from V and 2 bases from J; bases unmatched to any gene: 10. Germline CDR1 reads SGHTA; CDR2 reads FQGNSA.

This chain connects TRBV5-1 to TRBJ2-3; the D gene is possibly TRBD1 (6 bases). Germline CDR1 and CDR2: SGHRS and YFSETQ. V shed 7 bases and J shed 0 bases, with 12 bases lying between them. The length of the CDR3 is 14 residues. The DNA for the CDR3 is TGCGCCAGCGCCGACAGGAGAAGCACAGATACGCAGTATTTT. It codes for CASADRRSTDTQYF.

The rearrangement links TRBV5-4 to TRBJ1-1, with 7 nucleotides matching TRBD1. CDR1 and CDR2 from the germline V gene are SGHNT and YYREEE (reference sequence). This CDR3 region has 14 residues. Losses at the gene ends were 5 bases for V and 6 bases for J; bases not matched to a gene: 10. The CDR3 bases are TGTGCCAGCAGGGACCGAGGGACAGCGGCTGAAGCTTTCTTT. It specifies CASRDRGTAAEAFF.

The V call is TRBV7-2, the J call TRBJ2-2; 11 bases agree with TRBD1. This CDR3 comprises 16 residues. The V gene's germline CDR1 is SGHTA and CDR2 FQGNSA. With V trimmed by 4 bases and J by 6 bases, 7 bases remained unmatched. The CDR3 DNA reads TGTGCCAGCAGCTGGACAGGGGGCGCGTCAGCCGGGGAGCTGTTTTTT. Encoded protein: CASSWTGGASAGELFF.

This chain uses TRBV5-4 with TRBJ2-1, with 7 bases matching TRBD2. Germline assignment: CDR1 SGHNT and CDR2 YYREEE (reference sequence). This CDR3 spans 12 amino acids. Losses at the gene ends were 5 bases for V and 10 bases for J; bases not matched to a gene: 6. This CDR3 reads CASRTPTSEQFF. The CDR3 coding sequence is TGTGCCAGCAGGACTCCGACTAGCGAGCAGTTCTTC.

This clone was observed a handful of times. The V call is TRBV4-3, the J call TRBJ1-1; D remains ambiguous. This CDR3 is built from 14 residues. V was clipped by 4 bases and J by 0 bases, with 9 bases between them. The germline V gene encodes CDR1 LGHNA and CDR2 YSLEER. CDR3 in amino acids: CASSRGPVNTEAFF. As DNA, the CDR3 is TGCGCCAGCAGCCGAGGACCCGTGAACACTGAAGCTTTCTTT.

The rearrangement links TRBV7-9 to TRBJ2-3; D is undetermined. Trimming left V 0 bases short and J 0 bases short, with 4 bases between. Germline V gives CDR1 SEHNR, CDR2 FQNEAQ (reference sequence). The CDR3 sequence is 14 residues long. The CDR3 loop is CASSLAGSTDTQYF. Written as DNA, the CDR3 is TGTGCCAGCAGCTTAGCGGGGAGCACAGATACGCAGTATTTT.

V and J are TRBV7-2 and TRBJ2-3; 11 bases match TRBD2. The V gene end was trimmed by 1 base and the J gene end by 5 bases; junction bases not matched to a gene: 2. Germline V lookup: CDR1 SGHTA, CDR2 FQGNSA. The CDR3 loop spans 15 amino acids. This CDR3 is CASSLGTSGQDTQYF. The CDR3 nucleotides are TGTGCCAGCAGCTTAGGGACTAGCGGGCAAGATACGCAGTATTTT.

As for this clone: The junction differs from germline at one of its ends, possibly a read error. The CDR3 spells CASSQGDSWAYEQYF. The CDR3 DNA reads TGTGCTAGCAGCCAAGGGGACAGCTGGGCCTACGAGCAGTACTTC. The rearrangement joins TRBV7-7 to TRBJ2-7; TRBD1 aligns across 7 bases. Looked up from germline, CDR1 is SSHAT and CDR2 is FNYEAQ (reference sequence). This CDR3 has 15 residues.

The chain employs TRBV23-1 and TRBJ2-5; possible D gene TRBD1, 5 bases. TRBV23-1 is sorted into the ORF group, with uncertain function. This CDR3 is built from 15 residues. V lost 1 base and J lost 2, with 11 bases in between. The CDR3 DNA is TGCGCCAGCAGTCAATTGACAGTAGAACAAGAGACCCAGTACTTC. Its protein product is CASSQLTVEQETQYF.

The V gene is TRBV21-1, the J gene TRBJ2-7; the table gives TRBD2 as D, unverified against the DNA. TRBV21-1 is a pseudogene. The CDR3 runs 16 residues. The CDR3 DNA reads as TGTGCCAGCAGCGGATTAGCGGGAGCCGCCGTGTACGAGCAGTACTTC. Residues: CASSGLAGAAVYEQYF.

This chain uses TRBV30 with TRBJ1-2, with D possibly TRBD1 on 5 matching bases. V lost 7 bases and J lost 4, with 10 bases in between. The germline V gene encodes CDR1 GTSNPN and CDR2 SVGIG (reference sequence). The CDR3 runs to 11 residues. The CDR3 nucleotides read TGTGCCTATTCGACAGCCTATGGCTACACCTTC. Translated, it gives CAYSTAYGYTF. Supplemented by reference TRBV30 and TRBJ1-2, the full variable domain reads SQTIHQWPATLVQPVGSPLSLECTVEGTSNPNLYWYRQAAGRGLQLLFYSVGIGQISSEVPQNLSASRPQDRQFILSSKKLLLSDSGFYLCAYSTAYGYTFGSGTRLTVV.

V gene TRBV18 combines with J gene TRBJ2-5; either TRBD1 or TRBD2 may fit D (5 bases each). The CDR3 contains 13 residues. The V gene's germline CDR1 is KGHSH and CDR2 LQKENI. V dropped 1 base and J dropped 8 bases, with 11 bases sitting between them. The CDR3 spells CASSPQRGETQYF. The CDR3 nucleotides read TGTGCCAGCTCACCACAAAGGGGAGAAACCCAGTACTTC.

The V gene is TRBV13, the J gene TRBJ2-1; D may be TRBD2 (6 bases). CDR1 and CDR2 (germline): PRHDT, FYEKMQ (reference sequence). CDR3 length: 15 amino acids. With 5 bases removed from V and 6 bases from J, the gap between germline ends came to 17 bases. CDR3 amino acids: CASSVPTGARNEQFF. As DNA, the CDR3 is TGTGCCAGCAGCGTACCTACGGGAGCCCGCAATGAGCAGTTCTTC.

The rearrangement joins TRBV5-4 to TRBJ2-5; possibly TRBD1 for D (9 bases). This CDR3 has 16 residues. CDR1 and CDR2 (germline): SGHNT, YYREEE (reference sequence). V was clipped by 4 bases and J by 5 bases, with 21 bases between them. CDR3 coding DNA: TGTGCCAGCAGCCCCCAGGGTAGCGGGACAGGGGAGACCCAGTACTTC. It encodes CASSPQGSGTGETQYF.

The chain has TRBV7-2 and TRBJ1-5; TRBD1 aligns across 7 bases. The V segment lost 1 base and the J segment 4 bases; nucleotides outside the gene matches: 13. Germline CDR1 reads SGHTA; CDR2 reads FQGNSA. The CDR3 runs to 18 residues. The CDR3 spells CASSLVTLSGGLNQPQHF. CDR3 sequence (DNA): TGTGCCAGCAGCTTAGTTACTTTGTCAGGGGGATTGAATCAGCCCCAGCATTTT.

CDR3 sequence: CASSPDISYEQYF. The CDR3 region has the DNA TGTGCCAGCTCACCTGACATCTCCTACGAGCAGTACTTC. The chain carries TRBV18 and TRBJ2-7, with unresolved D. Germline CDR1 and CDR2: KGHSH and LQKENI. The CDR3 contains 13 residues. The V end lost 3 bases, the J end lost 0 bases, and 6 bases lay between the germline ends. The full variable domain, its missing parts supplied by reference TRBV18 and TRBJ2-7, is NAGVMQNPRHLVRRRGQEARLRCSPMKGHSHVYWYRQLPEEGLKFMVYLQKENIIDESGMPKERFSAEFPKEGPSILRIQQVVRGDSAAYFCASSPDISYEQYFGPGTRLTVT.

This clone was seen once. The chain has TRBV5-1 and TRBJ1-4, with TRBD1 identical over 9 bases. V was pared by 4 bases and J by 8 bases, with 9 bases of the junction left unmatched. Germline CDR1 SGHRS, CDR2 YFSETQ. The CDR3 runs to 15 residues. CDR3 sequence: CASSPWGQGNEKLFF. CDR3 nucleotide sequence: TGCGCCAGCAGCCCGTGGGGACAGGGAAACGAAAAACTGTTTTTT.

The table lists this clone with a few counts. This chain joins TRBV4-3 and TRBJ2-4; unclear D gene. Germline V gene lookup returns CDR1 LGHNA and CDR2 YSLEER. V was cut by 3 bases and J by 7 bases, with 10 bases left in between. This CDR3 is 13 amino acids long. CDR3 DNA: TGCGCCAGCAGCCAGGGCAATGGGAACATTCAGTACTTC. Translated, it gives CASSQGNGNIQYF.

V gene TRBV7-6 combines with J gene TRBJ2-1, with a possible D match to TRBD2 (6 bases). This CDR3 is built from 12 residues. Trimming removed 7 bases at V and 9 bases at J, with 13 bases between. The V gene's germline CDR1 is SGHVS and CDR2 FNYEAQ. Here the CDR3 DNA reads TGTGCCAGCAAGACTAGTGGGAGTGAGCAGTTCTTC. It encodes CASKTSGSEQFF. Full variable domain (remainder filled in from reference TRBV7-6 and TRBJ2-1): GAGVSQSPRYKVTKRGQDVALRCDPISGHVSLYWYRQALGQGPEFLTYFNYEAQQDKSGLPNDRFSAERPEGSISTLTIQRTEQRDSAMYRCASKTSGSEQFFGPGTRLTVL.

The rearrangement links TRBV27 to TRBJ1-4, with TRBD1 matching over 11 bases. The germline CDR1 and CDR2 sequences are MNHEY and SMNVEV (reference sequence). The CDR3 sequence is 15 residues long. The V and J ends lost 7 bases and 7 bases, in that order; junction bases with no gene match: 8. The CDR3 DNA reads as TGTGCCAGCACCTCTGCCGGGACAGGGGGTGAAAAACTGTTTTTT. Amino acids: CASTSAGTGGEKLFF.

V usage is TRBV6-5 and J usage is TRBJ2-7; TRBD1 matches at 11 bases. Trimming at V came to 8 bases and at J to 3 bases, leaving 0 bases not matched to a gene. CDR3 length: 12 residues. Germline CDR1 MNHEY, CDR2 SVGAGI. This CDR3 is CASGTGGYEQYF. In DNA, the CDR3 is TGTGCCAGCGGGACAGGGGGCTACGAGCAGTACTTC.

The J gene is TRBJ2-3, the V gene TRBV4-1; 12 positions agree with TRBD2. CDR1 and CDR2 (germline): MGHRA, YSYEKL. The CDR3 runs to 18 residues. The ends lost 4 bases at V and 4 bases at J; junction bases unmatched: 12. The CDR3 here is CASSPNAGTSGHADTQYF. The CDR3 coding sequence is TGCGCCAGCAGCCCCAACGCCGGGACTAGCGGGCATGCAGATACGCAGTATTTT.

V and J are TRBV7-2 and TRBJ2-3, with 7 bases aligning to TRBD1. Trimming removed 5 bases from V and 0 bases from J; junction bases left unmatched: 5. The CDR3 is 15 amino acids. Germline assignment: CDR1 SGHTA and CDR2 FQGNSA. The CDR3 sequence is CASSRDSPSTDTQYF. CDR3 nucleotide sequence: TGTGCCAGCAGCCGGGACAGTCCTAGCACAGATACGCAGTATTTT.

The chain combines TRBV6-5 with TRBJ2-7, with D possibly matching TRBD1 (5 bases). CDR1 and CDR2 from the germline V gene are MNHEY and SVGAGI. Trimming removed 5 bases from V and 3 bases from J, with 14 bases in between. This CDR3 is built from 14 residues. In nucleotides, the CDR3 is TGTGCCAGCAGTCTCAGACAGACATTCTACGAGCAGTACTTC. The encoded protein is CASSLRQTFYEQYF.

The chain uses TRBV18 and TRBJ2-3; TRBD2 matches at 11 bases. The CDR3 contains 15 residues. Germline-derived CDR1 and CDR2 are KGHSH and LQKENI. With 1 base clipped from V and 6 bases from J, the junction kept 3 bases outside the gene matches. CDR3 nucleotides: TGTGCCAGCTCACCACTTAGCGGGAGGGAGGATACGCAGTATTTT. It specifies CASSPLSGREDTQYF.